Sequencing of this T cell receptor (beta chain) was carried out in a study of STAT3 mutations in large granular lymphocyte leukemia. Study background: Over half of T-LGLL patients had one or more immunosuppressive regimens.

Trimming pared 2 bases from V and 4 bases from J, leaving 8 bases between. Per germline, CDR1 MNHEY and CDR2 SVGAGI. The length of the CDR3 is 13 residues. Study-wide results and limits: Every T-cell large granular lymphocyte leukemia patient had at least one immunodominant TCR beta clonotype. All newly emerging clones after therapy were STAT3 wild type.

A word on this clone: Its specificity is not known.

Repertoires were generated with immunoSEQ multiplex PCR, while TCRdb's copy carries only in-frame clones and drops some. The sample has over 9,000 clones, about 92% seen once. Sequenced sample: peripheral blood mononuclear cells. This chain links TRBV6-5 with TRBJ1-1; D perhaps matches TRBD1 (6 bases). The receptor was isolated from a man in his sixties with T-cell large granular lymphocyte leukemia. Some clones in this sample may be carry-over from other donors' samples. The CDR3 region has the DNA TGTGCCAGCAGTTACACCAGGGGCACTGAAGCTTTCTTT. Residues: CASSYTRGTEAFF.